This TCR beta chain was identified during a study of T cell changes during pregnancy in multiple sclerosis. Method: immunoSEQ multiplex PCR; TCRdb's copy keeps in-frame clones and lacks some. The data contain some 140,000 clones, about 96% of them seen just once; the ten biggest clones take up more than 0.4%. The V gene's germline CDR1 is SGHVS and CDR2 FQNEAQ. This CDR3 has 16 amino acids. V lost 4 bases to trimming and J lost 5 bases, with 18 bases between them. The sample here was peripheral blood, taken after pregnancy. The rearrangement joins TRBV7-8 to TRBJ2-1; D perhaps matches TRBD1 (5 bases). This sequence originates from a female donor with multiple sclerosis, enrolled in a pregnancy study. The CDR3: CASSSFRVEVDNEQFF. CDR3 DNA: TGTGCCAGCAGCTCTTTCAGGGTAGAGGTCGACAATGAGCAGTTCTTC.